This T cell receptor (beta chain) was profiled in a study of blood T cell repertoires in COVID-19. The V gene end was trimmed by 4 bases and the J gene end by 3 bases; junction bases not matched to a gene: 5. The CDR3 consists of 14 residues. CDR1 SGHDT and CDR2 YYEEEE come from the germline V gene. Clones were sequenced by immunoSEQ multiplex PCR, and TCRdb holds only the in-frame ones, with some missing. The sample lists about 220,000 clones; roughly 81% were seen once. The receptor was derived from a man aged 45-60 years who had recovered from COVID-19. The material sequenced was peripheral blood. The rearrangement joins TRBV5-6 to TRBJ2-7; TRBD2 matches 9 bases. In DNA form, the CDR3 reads TGTGCCAGCAGCATAAGCGGGAGGCGCTACGAGCAGTACTTC. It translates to CASSISGRRYEQYF. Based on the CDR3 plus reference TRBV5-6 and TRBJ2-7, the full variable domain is DAGVTQSPTHLIKTRGQQVTLRCSPKSGHDTVSWYQQALGQGPQFIFQYYEEEERQRGNFPDRFSGHQFPNYSSELNVNALLLGDSALYLCASSISGRRYEQYFGPGTRLTVT.